Below, 16 T cell receptor beta chains from the same sample are listed, as sequenced in a study of cytomegalovirus exposure and HLA in healthy donors (TCRdb year 2017). Libraries were constructed by the immunoSEQ multiplex PCR assay. For the multiplex PCR, a mixture combining 60 forward primers for TCR Vbeta segments and 13 reverse primers for TCR Jbeta segments was used. TCRdb carries this immuneACCESS record with in-frame sequences only. Its versions omit some clonotypes, under half of them owing to an unresolved V gene in the studies checked, with the rest unexplained. In this sample's table one finds about 39,000 clones. The top ten clonotypes cover more than 3% of the sample. The source material was PBMCs. These receptor sequences come from a woman between 25 and 40 years old in good health and CMV-seropositive.

V and J are TRBV10-3 and TRBJ1-1; the D is unclear. This CDR3 is built from 11 residues. Germline V CDR1 and CDR2: ENHRY, SYGVKD. V was cut by 7 bases and J by 1 base, with 4 bases left in between. In nucleotides, the CDR3 is TGTGCCATCAAAGCGAACACTGAAGCTTTCTTT. Protein product: CAIKANTEAFF.

CDR3 region: CASRRPGEGYEQYF. CDR3 coding DNA: TGTGCCAGTAGACGACCGGGGGAAGGCTACGAGCAGTACTTC. The chain has TRBV19 and TRBJ2-7, with D tentatively TRBD2 (6 bases). This CDR3 contains 14 residues. Germline V gene data show CDR1 as LNHDA and CDR2 as SQIVND (reference sequence). V was clipped by 6 bases and J by 3 bases, with 15 bases between them.

This rearrangement joins TRBV2 to TRBJ1-2, with TRBD1 matching 9 bases. CDR3 length: 14 residues. With V trimmed by 5 bases and J by 4 bases, 5 bases remained unmatched. Looked up from germline, CDR1 is SNHLY and CDR2 is FYNNEI. CDR3 sequence: CASSTGTGIYGYTF. CDR3 sequence (DNA): TGTGCCAGCAGTACTGGGACAGGGATCTATGGCTACACCTTC.

The V gene is TRBV15, the J gene TRBJ2-2; 14 nucleotides agree with TRBD2. V was clipped by 5 bases and J by 5 bases; unmatched bases: 7. The CDR3 is 17 amino acids. The germline gives CDR1 LNHNV, CDR2 YYDKDF (reference sequence). CDR3 sequence reads: CATSVGLAGGKTGELFF. The CDR3 nucleotides are TGTGCCACCAGCGTAGGACTAGCGGGGGGTAAAACCGGGGAGCTGTTTTTT.

The chain joins TRBV5-1 to TRBJ2-7; 7 bases align to TRBD1. Looked up from germline, CDR1 is SGHRS and CDR2 is YFSETQ. The CDR3 contains 15 residues. The J segment lost 2 bases and the V segment lost 4 bases, leaving 9 bases of the junction unmatched. DNA of the CDR3: TGCGCCAGCAGCACGACTACAGGGGAACCCTACGAGCAGTACTTC. The encoded protein is CASSTTTGEPYEQYF.

V gene TRBV12-5 combines with J gene TRBJ2-5, with 11 nucleotides matching TRBD2. The CDR3 is made up of 14 amino acids. The V gene end was trimmed by 6 bases and the J gene end by 6 bases; junction bases not matched to a gene: 6. CDR1 is LGHNT, CDR2 FRNRAP, per germline. CDR3 region: CASGLAGGPKTQYF. CDR3 sequence (DNA): TGTGCTAGTGGGTTAGCGGGGGGGCCGAAGACCCAGTACTTC.

For the CDR3, the DNA is TGCGCCAGCAGCTTGGATGGCAGGGGGACCAATCAGCCCCAGCATTTT. Its protein product is CASSLDGRGTNQPQHF. The chain recombines TRBV5-1 with TRBJ1-5; 7 bases line up with TRBD1. V lost 0 bases and J lost 3; bases outside the gene matches: 6. From germline, CDR1 is SGHRS and CDR2 YFSETQ. There are 16 residues in the CDR3.

This chain links TRBV6-1 with TRBJ2-1; TRBD1 aligns across 7 bases. Germline V gives CDR1 MNHNS, CDR2 SASEGT. This CDR3 is built from 12 residues. Written as DNA, the CDR3 is TGTACGTCTCAGGGGGATGACAATGAGCAGTTCTTC. Its translation is CTSQGDDNEQFF.

The chain has TRBV15 and TRBJ1-5, with unresolved D. This CDR3 region has 15 residues. V was cut by 0 bases and J by 3 bases, with 9 bases left in between. In germline, CDR1 is LNHNV, CDR2 YYDKDF (reference sequence). Here the CDR3 reads CATSRDLATNQPQHF. DNA of the CDR3: TGTGCCACCAGCAGAGATCTGGCAACCAATCAGCCCCAGCATTTT.

The chain uses TRBV6-5 and TRBJ1-5; D unclear. Germline values: CDR1 MNHEY, CDR2 SVGAGI. V gave up 10 bases and J gave up 1 base, with 17 bases separating them. This CDR3 has 15 residues. CDR3 sequence: CAILPGVRSNQPQHF. CDR3 nucleotides: TGTGCCATCCTCCCCGGGGTTAGAAGCAATCAGCCCCAGCATTTT.

V is TRBV5-6 and J is TRBJ2-7, with 7 bases identical to TRBD2. Unmatched junction bases numbered 14, after V lost 4 bases and J lost 7 bases. The CDR3 contains 15 residues. Germline V CDR1 and CDR2: SGHDT, YYEEEE. CDR3: CASSGGGRGVGEQYF. The DNA for the CDR3 is TGTGCCAGCAGCGGGGGGGGAAGGGGAGTAGGGGAGCAGTACTTC.

As concerns this clone: This sample also contains other DNA sequences that code for the same CDR3. V gene TRBV7-2 combines with J gene TRBJ1-2; 8 bases fit TRBD1. This CDR3 is built from 15 residues. The V gene end was trimmed by 5 bases and the J gene end by 4 bases; junction bases not matched to a gene: 9. CDR1 is SGHTA, CDR2 FQGNSA, per germline. CDR3 loop: CASSPPGGGLYGYTF. The CDR3 bases are TGTGCCAGCAGCCCCCCAGGGGGCGGCCTCTATGGCTACACCTTC.

The chain links TRBV19 to TRBJ2-7, with D perhaps TRBD1 (6 bases). V was shortened by 3 bases and J by 6 bases, with 15 bases between the two germline ends. This CDR3 spans 14 amino acids. Looked up from germline, CDR1 is LNHDA and CDR2 is SQIVND (reference sequence). Written as DNA, the CDR3 is TGTGCCAGTAGTATCGTCCAGGGGCTAGGCGAGCAGTACTTC. This sequence encodes CASSIVQGLGEQYF.

The CDR3 protein is CASSKGQGVGSTEAFF. CDR3 bases: TGTGCCAGCAGCAAGGGACAGGGGGTAGGTAGCACTGAAGCTTTCTTT. V gene TRBV4-2 combines with J gene TRBJ1-1, with 11 bases matching TRBD1. Trimming at V came to 5 bases and at J to 4 bases, leaving 9 bases not matched to a gene. Germline CDR1 and CDR2: LGHNA and YNFKEQ. There are 16 residues in the CDR3.

V and J are TRBV30 and TRBJ1-4; maybe TRBD1 (6 bases). Trimming stripped 2 bases from V and 8 bases from J, with 27 bases between. The CDR3 runs 18 residues. Germline V gene sequence: CDR1 GTSNPN, CDR2 SVGIG (reference sequence). As DNA, the CDR3 is TGTGCCTGGAGTCCCAACCGAAGTACCAGGGGTGGTGCGGAAAAACTGTTTTTT. It encodes CAWSPNRSTRGGAEKLFF.

V usage is TRBV7-2 and J usage is TRBJ1-6; TRBD1 might be the D (5 bases). This CDR3 spans 15 amino acids. CDR1 is SGHTA, CDR2 FQGNSA, per germline. Trimming took off 1 base at V and 7 bases at J, with 11 bases between the two ends. The CDR3 DNA is TGTGCCAGCAGCTTAGGGGCGACAGAGAATTCACCCCTCCACTTT. Amino acid sequence: CASSLGATENSPLHF.